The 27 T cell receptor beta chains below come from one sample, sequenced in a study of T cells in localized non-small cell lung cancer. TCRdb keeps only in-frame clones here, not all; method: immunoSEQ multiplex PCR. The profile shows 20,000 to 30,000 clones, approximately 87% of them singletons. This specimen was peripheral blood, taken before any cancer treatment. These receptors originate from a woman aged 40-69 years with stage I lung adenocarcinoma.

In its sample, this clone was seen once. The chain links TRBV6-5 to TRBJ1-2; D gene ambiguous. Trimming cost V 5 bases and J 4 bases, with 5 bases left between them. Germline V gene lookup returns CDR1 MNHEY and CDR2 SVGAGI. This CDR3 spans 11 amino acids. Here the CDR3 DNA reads TGTGCCAGCAGTGAAGGCTATGGCTACACCTTC. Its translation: CASSEGYGYTF.

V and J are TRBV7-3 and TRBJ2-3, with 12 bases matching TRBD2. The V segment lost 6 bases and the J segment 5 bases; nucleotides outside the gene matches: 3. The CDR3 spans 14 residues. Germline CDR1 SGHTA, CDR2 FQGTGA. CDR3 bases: TGTGCCAGCAGTCTAGCGGGGGGGCTAGATACGCAGTATTTT. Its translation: CASSLAGGLDTQYF.

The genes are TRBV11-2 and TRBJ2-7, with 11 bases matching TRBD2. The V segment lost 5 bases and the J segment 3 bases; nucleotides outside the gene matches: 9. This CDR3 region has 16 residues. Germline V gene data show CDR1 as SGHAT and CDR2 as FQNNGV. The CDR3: CASSPRIAGGIYEQYF. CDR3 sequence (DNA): TGTGCCAGCAGCCCCAGGATAGCGGGGGGGATCTACGAGCAGTACTTC.

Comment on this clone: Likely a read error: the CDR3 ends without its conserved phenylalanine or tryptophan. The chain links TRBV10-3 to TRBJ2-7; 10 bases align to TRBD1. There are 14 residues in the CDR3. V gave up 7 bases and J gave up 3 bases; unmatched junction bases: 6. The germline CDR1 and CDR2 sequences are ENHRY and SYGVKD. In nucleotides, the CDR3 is TGTGCCATCAATAAGGGACAGGGGATCTACGAGCAGTACCTC. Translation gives CAINKGQGIYEQYL.

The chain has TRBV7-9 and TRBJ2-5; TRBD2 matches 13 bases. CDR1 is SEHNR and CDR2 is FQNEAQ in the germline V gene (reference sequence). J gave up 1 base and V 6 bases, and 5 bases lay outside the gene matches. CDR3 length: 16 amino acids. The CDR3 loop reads CASSRGTSGVQETQYF. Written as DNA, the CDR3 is TGTGCCAGCAGTCGGGGGACTAGCGGGGTCCAAGAGACCCAGTACTTC.

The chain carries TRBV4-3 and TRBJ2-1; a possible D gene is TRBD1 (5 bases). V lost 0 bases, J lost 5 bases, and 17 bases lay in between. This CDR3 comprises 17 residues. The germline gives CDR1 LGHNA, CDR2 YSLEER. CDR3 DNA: TGCGCCAGCAGCCAAGACGTAACAGGATTAGGCAACAATGAGCAGTTCTTC. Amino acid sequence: CASSQDVTGLGNNEQFF.

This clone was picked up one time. CDR3 coding DNA: TGTGCCACCAGTCTACGGGGGACCCTCTCTGGAAACACCATATATTTT. It encodes CATSLRGTLSGNTIYF. The chain is built from TRBV19 and TRBJ1-3, with D possibly being TRBD1 (5 bases). Germline V lookup: CDR1 LNHDA, CDR2 SQIVND (reference sequence). V was trimmed by 10 bases and J by 0 bases, leaving 19 bases between them. This CDR3 comprises 16 residues.

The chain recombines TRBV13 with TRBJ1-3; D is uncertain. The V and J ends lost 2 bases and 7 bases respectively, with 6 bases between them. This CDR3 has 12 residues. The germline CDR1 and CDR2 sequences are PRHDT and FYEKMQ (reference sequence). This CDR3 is CASSLNPNTIYF. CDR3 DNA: TGTGCCAGCAGCTTAAACCCCAACACCATATATTTT.

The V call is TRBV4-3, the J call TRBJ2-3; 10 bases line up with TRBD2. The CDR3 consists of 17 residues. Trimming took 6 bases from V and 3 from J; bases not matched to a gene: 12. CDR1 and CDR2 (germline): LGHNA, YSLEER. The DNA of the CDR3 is TGCGCCAGCAGTCAAACAGTGGGGACTAGCGTTACAGATACGCAGTATTTT. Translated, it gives CASSQTVGTSVTDTQYF.

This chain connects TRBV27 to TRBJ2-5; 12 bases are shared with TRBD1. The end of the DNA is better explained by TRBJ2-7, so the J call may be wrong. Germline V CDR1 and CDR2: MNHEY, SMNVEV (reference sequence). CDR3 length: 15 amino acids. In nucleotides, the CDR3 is TGTGCCAGCAGCCTAGGGGACAGGGGGCTTTACGAGCAGTACTTC. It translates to CASSLGDRGLYEQYF.

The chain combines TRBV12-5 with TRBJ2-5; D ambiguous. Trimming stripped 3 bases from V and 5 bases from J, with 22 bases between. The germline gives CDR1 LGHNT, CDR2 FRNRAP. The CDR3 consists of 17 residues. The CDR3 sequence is CASGFLVGQDPRETQYF. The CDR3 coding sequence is TGTGCTAGTGGTTTTTTGGTTGGGCAGGATCCCAGGGAGACCCAGTACTTC.

The CDR3 DNA sequence: TGTGCCAGCCTCAGCTCTGGGGCCAACGTCCTGACTTTC. Amino acid sequence: CASLSSGANVLTF. The V gene is TRBV6-5, the J gene TRBJ2-6, with D unresolved. V was cut by 8 bases and J by 0 bases, with 5 bases left in between. Germline CDR1 is MNHEY and CDR2 is SVGAGI. This CDR3 is 13 amino acids long.

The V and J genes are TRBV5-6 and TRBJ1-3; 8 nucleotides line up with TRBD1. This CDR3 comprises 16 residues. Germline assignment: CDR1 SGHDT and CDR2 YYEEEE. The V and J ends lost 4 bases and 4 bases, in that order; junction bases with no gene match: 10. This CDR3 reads CASSLPTGAKGNTIYF. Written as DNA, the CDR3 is TGTGCCAGCAGCCTCCCGACAGGGGCAAAAGGAAACACCATATATTTT.

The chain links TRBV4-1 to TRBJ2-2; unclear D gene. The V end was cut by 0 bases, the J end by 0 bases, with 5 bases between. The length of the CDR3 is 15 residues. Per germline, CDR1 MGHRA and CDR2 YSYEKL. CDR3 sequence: CASSQELPNTGELFF. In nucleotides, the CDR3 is TGCGCCAGCAGCCAAGAACTACCGAACACCGGGGAGCTGTTTTTT.

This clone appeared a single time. This chain's CDR3 is CASSLGGRNTDTQYF. The CDR3 nucleotides read TGCGCCAGCAGCTTGGGGGGGAGGAACACAGATACGCAGTATTTT. The chain carries TRBV5-1 and TRBJ2-3, with D maybe TRBD2 (6 bases). Trimming left V 0 bases short and J 2 bases short, with 10 bases between. This CDR3 has 15 residues. Per the germline V gene, CDR1 is SGHRS and CDR2 is YFSETQ.

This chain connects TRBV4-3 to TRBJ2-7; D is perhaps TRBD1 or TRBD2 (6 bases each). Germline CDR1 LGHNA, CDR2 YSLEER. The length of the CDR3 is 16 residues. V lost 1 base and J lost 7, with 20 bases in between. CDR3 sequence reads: CASSQVEGEPPGEQYF. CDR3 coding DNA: TGCGCCAGCAGCCAAGTGGAGGGGGAGCCTCCGGGAGAGCAGTACTTC.

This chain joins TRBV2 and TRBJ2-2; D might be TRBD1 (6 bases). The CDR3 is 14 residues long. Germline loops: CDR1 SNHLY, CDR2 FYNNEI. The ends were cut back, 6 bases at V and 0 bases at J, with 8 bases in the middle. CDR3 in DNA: TGTGCCAGCAGCGGGACACCGAACACCGGGGAGCTGTTTTTT. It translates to CASSGTPNTGELFF.

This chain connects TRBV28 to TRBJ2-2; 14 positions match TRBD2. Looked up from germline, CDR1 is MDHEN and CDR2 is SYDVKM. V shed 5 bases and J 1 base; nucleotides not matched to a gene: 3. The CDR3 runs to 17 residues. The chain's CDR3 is CASSPTSGGVNTGELFF. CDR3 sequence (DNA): TGTGCCAGCAGTCCGACTAGCGGGGGGGTGAACACCGGGGAGCTGTTTTTT.

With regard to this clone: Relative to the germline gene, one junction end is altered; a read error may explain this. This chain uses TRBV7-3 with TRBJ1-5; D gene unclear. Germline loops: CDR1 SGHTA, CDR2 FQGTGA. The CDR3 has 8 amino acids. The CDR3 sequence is CGNQPQHF. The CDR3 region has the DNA TGCGGCAATCAGCCCCAGCATTTT. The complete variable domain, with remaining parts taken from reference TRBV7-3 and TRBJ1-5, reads GAGVSQTPSNKVTEKGKYVELRCDPISGHTALYWYRQSLGQGPEFLIYFQGTGAADDSGLPNDRFFAVRPEGSVSTLKIQRTERGDSAVYLCGNQPQHFGDGTRLSIL.

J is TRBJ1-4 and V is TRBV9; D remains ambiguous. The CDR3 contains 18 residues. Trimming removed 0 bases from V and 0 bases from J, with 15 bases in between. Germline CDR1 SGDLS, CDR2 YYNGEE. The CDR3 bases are TGTGCCAGCAGCGTAGCACAAGGGCCGATGTCAACTAATGAAAAACTGTTTTTT. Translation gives CASSVAQGPMSTNEKLFF.

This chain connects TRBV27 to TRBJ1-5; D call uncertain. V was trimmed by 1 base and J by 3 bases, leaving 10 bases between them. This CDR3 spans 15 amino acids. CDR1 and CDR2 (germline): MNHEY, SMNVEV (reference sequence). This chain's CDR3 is CASSLYGGYNQPQHF. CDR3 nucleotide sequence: TGTGCCAGCAGTTTATACGGAGGGTACAATCAGCCCCAGCATTTT.

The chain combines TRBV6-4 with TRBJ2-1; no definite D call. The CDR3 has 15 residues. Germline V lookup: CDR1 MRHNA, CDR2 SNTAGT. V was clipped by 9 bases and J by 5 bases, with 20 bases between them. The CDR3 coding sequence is TGTGCCAGTAGTTTAACGTGGCAGAAGGACAATGAGCAGTTCTTC. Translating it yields CASSLTWQKDNEQFF.

CDR3 residues: CASSPESGLAGGKTQYF. The CDR3 DNA sequence: TGTGCCAGCAGCCCCGAATCCGGACTAGCGGGGGGGAAGACCCAGTACTTC. The V gene is TRBV7-2, the J gene TRBJ2-5; the match to TRBD2 covers 15 bases. CDR3 size: 17 residues. Germline CDR1 reads SGHTA; CDR2 reads FQGNSA. The J segment lost 6 bases and the V segment lost 5 bases, leaving 10 bases of the junction unmatched.

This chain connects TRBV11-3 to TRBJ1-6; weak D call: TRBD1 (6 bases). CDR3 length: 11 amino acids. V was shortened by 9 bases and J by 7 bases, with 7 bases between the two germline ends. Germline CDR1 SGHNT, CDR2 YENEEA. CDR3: CARRGNSPLHF. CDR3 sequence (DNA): TGTGCCAGAAGGGGGAATTCACCCCTCCACTTT.

CDR3 sequence: CAISESSGRGNYNEQFF. The CDR3 DNA is TGTGCCATCAGTGAGTCGTCGGGCAGGGGGAACTACAATGAGCAGTTCTTC. The J gene is TRBJ2-1, the V gene TRBV10-3; 7 nucleotides match TRBD1. Trimming removed 0 bases from V and 3 bases from J; junction bases left unmatched: 8. The CDR3 is 17 amino acids. Germline V gene data show CDR1 as ENHRY and CDR2 as SYGVKD.

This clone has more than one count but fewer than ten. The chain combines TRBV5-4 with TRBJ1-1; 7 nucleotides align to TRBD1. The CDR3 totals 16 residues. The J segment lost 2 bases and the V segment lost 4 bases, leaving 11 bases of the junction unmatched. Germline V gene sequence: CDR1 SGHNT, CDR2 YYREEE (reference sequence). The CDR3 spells CASSGGTAGKNTEAFF. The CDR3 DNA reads TGTGCCAGCAGCGGGGGGACAGCCGGAAAAAACACTGAAGCTTTCTTT.

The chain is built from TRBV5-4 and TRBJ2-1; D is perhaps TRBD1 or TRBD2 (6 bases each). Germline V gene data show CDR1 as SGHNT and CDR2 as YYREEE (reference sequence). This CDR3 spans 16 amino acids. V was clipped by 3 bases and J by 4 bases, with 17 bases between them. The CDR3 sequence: CASSSANQGRYNEQFF. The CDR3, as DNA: TGTGCCAGCAGCTCGGCCAATCAGGGGAGGTACAATGAGCAGTTCTTC.